The 24 T cell receptor beta chains reported below all come from one sample, sequenced in a study of blood T cell repertoires in COVID-19. TCRdb's table, derived via immunoSEQ multiplex PCR, lists solely in-frame clones and lacks some. Here the sample spans approximately 230,000 clones, 75% to 90% being singletons. Sequenced: peripheral blood. These receptors came from a man younger than 40 who had recovered from COVID-19.

The chain uses TRBV2 and TRBJ1-3; 9 positions agree with TRBD1. Germline CDR1 is SNHLY and CDR2 is FYNNEI. There are 16 residues in the CDR3. V shed 5 bases and J 3 bases; nucleotides not matched to a gene: 8. The CDR3 reads CASSPRDRAGGNTIYF. The CDR3 DNA follows: TGTGCCAGCAGTCCCCGGGACAGGGCTGGTGGAAACACCATATATTTT.

The V gene is TRBV2, the J gene TRBJ2-3; 7 bases fit TRBD2. Unmatched junction bases numbered 6, after V lost 5 bases and J lost 4 bases. CDR1 SNHLY and CDR2 FYNNEI come from the germline V gene. This CDR3 is 14 amino acids long. CDR3 in DNA: TGTGCCAGCAGTCCACGACTAGCCCCAGATACGCAGTATTTT. As protein: CASSPRLAPDTQYF. Complete variable domain (other parts from reference TRBV2 and TRBJ2-3): EPEVTQTPSHQVTQMGQEVILRCVPISNHLYFYWYRQILGQKVEFLVSFYNNEISEKSEIFDDQFSVERPDGSNFTLKIRSTKLEDSAMYFCASSPRLAPDTQYFGPGTRLTVL.

V and J are TRBV27 and TRBJ1-5; TRBD1 might be the D (5 bases). CDR3 length: 14 residues. Germline V gives CDR1 MNHEY, CDR2 SMNVEV (reference sequence). V gave up 3 bases and J gave up 2 bases, with 8 bases separating them. The CDR3 reads CASSLGGGNQPQHF. CDR3 DNA sequence: TGTGCCAGCAGTTTGGGGGGGGGCAATCAGCCCCAGCATTTT.

The chain links TRBV6-5 to TRBJ1-1; perhaps TRBD1 as D (5 bases). The CDR3 contains 15 residues. Trimming left V 7 bases short and J 2 bases short, with 17 bases between. The V gene's germline CDR1 is MNHEY and CDR2 SVGAGI. In DNA form, the CDR3 reads TGTGCCAGCACCCCGGGGGACTGGAGAAACACTGAAGCTTTCTTT. Protein: CASTPGDWRNTEAFF.

This chain connects TRBV7-9 to TRBJ1-5; D perhaps matches TRBD1 (6 bases). This CDR3 region has 13 residues. Germline assignment: CDR1 SEHNR and CDR2 FQNEAQ (reference sequence). Trimming removed 8 bases from V and 3 bases from J, with 11 bases in between. The CDR3 loop is CASPQGNNQPQHF. DNA for the CDR3: TGTGCCAGCCCACAGGGAAACAATCAGCCCCAGCATTTT.

The chain couples TRBV2 to TRBJ1-2, with 9 bases fitting TRBD1. In germline, CDR1 is SNHLY, CDR2 FYNNEI. The CDR3 extends over 15 amino acids. The ends lost 5 bases at V and 7 bases at J; junction bases unmatched: 11. The CDR3: CASSQTGGRAVGYTF. The CDR3 bases are TGTGCCAGCAGTCAAACAGGGGGCAGAGCGGTTGGCTACACCTTC.

The chain couples TRBV7-9 to TRBJ1-3, with D hard to call. Germline loops: CDR1 SEHNR, CDR2 FQNEAQ (reference sequence). This CDR3 contains 13 residues. Trimming shortened V by 7 bases and J by 4 bases, and 11 bases separated the two germline ends. CDR3 protein: CASTQDNGNTIYF. Written as DNA, the CDR3 is TGTGCCAGCACCCAAGACAACGGAAACACCATATATTTT.

The chain has TRBV25-1 and TRBJ1-5; 8 bases map to TRBD1. The length of the CDR3 is 15 residues. The junction had 6 bases not matched to a gene; V was cut back by 2 bases and J by 6 bases. Germline values: CDR1 MGHDK, CDR2 SYGVNS. CDR3 loop: CASSEQGAGVQPQHF. CDR3 DNA sequence: TGTGCCAGCAGTGAACAGGGGGCAGGGGTTCAGCCCCAGCATTTT.

CDR3 sequence reads: CASSFAGGSPYEQYF. CDR3 in DNA: TGCGCCAGCAGCTTCGCAGGGGGCTCCCCCTACGAGCAGTACTTC. This rearrangement joins TRBV5-1 to TRBJ2-7; 8 bases match TRBD1. Looked up from germline, CDR1 is SGHRS and CDR2 is YFSETQ. V was pared by 2 bases and J by 2 bases, with 6 bases of the junction left unmatched. The CDR3 extends over 15 amino acids.

The rearrangement links TRBV27 to TRBJ2-3; 10 bases line up with TRBD2. Germline values: CDR1 MNHEY, CDR2 SMNVEV (reference sequence). V lost 10 bases, J lost 3 bases, and 4 bases stayed unmatched. The CDR3 has 13 amino acids. The CDR3, as DNA: TGTGCCACTTTAGCGGGGGGTACAGATACGCAGTATTTT. This codes for CATLAGGTDTQYF.

The chain couples TRBV19 to TRBJ2-2; 11 nucleotides match TRBD1. The germline CDR1 and CDR2 sequences are LNHDA and SQIVND (reference sequence). J lost 3 bases, V lost 9 bases, and 9 bases had no gene match. CDR3 size: 16 residues. The CDR3 nucleotides are TGTGCCAGCCTGCAATGGGACAGGGGGGACACCGGGGAGCTGTTTTTT. Translating gives CASLQWDRGDTGELFF.

This clone was seen a few times. This chain connects TRBV6-1 to TRBJ1-2; a weak D match, TRBD1 (5 bases). The ends were cut back, 0 bases at V and 3 bases at J, with 14 bases in the middle. Germline CDR1 is MNHNS and CDR2 is SASEGT. The CDR3 covers 16 residues. Written as DNA, the CDR3 is TGTGCCAGCAGTGAAGCGGGCACAAGGGGTCACTATGGCTACACCTTC. Translating gives CASSEAGTRGHYGYTF.

The chain combines TRBV24-1 with TRBJ1-2, with a tentative D call TRBD1 (6 bases). V dropped 12 bases and J dropped 3 bases, with 13 bases sitting between them. The CDR3 extends over 12 amino acids. CDR1 and CDR2 (germline): KGHDR, SFDVKD. The CDR3 loop reads CAPPGTHYGYTF. CDR3 nucleotide sequence: TGTGCCCCCCCCGGGACACACTATGGCTACACCTTC.

V usage is TRBV5-1 and J usage is TRBJ1-1; no firm D call. Looked up from germline, CDR1 is SGHRS and CDR2 is YFSETQ. CDR3 length equals 13 residues. Trimming left V 4 bases short and J 1 base short, with 8 bases between. The CDR3 nucleotides read TGCGCCAGCAGCCGGGTTTCGAACACTGAAGCTTTCTTT. Its translation: CASSRVSNTEAFF. Looking up the rest from reference TRBV5-1 and TRBJ1-1 gives the full variable domain: KAGVTQTPRYLIKTRGQQVTLSCSPISGHRSVSWYQQTPGQGLQFLFEYFSETQRNKGNFPGRFSGRQFSNSRSEMNVSTLELGDSALYLCASSRVSNTEAFFGQGTRLTVV.

The rearrangement uses TRBV7-9 and TRBJ1-4, with unresolved D. Trimming cost V 4 bases and J 10 bases, with 16 bases left between them. The CDR3 is 14 amino acids. Germline CDR1 is SEHNR and CDR2 is FQNEAQ (reference sequence). The CDR3 sequence is CASSSPGKGGKLFF. The CDR3 DNA is TGTGCCAGCAGCTCGCCCGGGAAGGGAGGAAAACTGTTTTTT.

The rearrangement uses TRBV19 and TRBJ1-6, with unresolved D. With 7 bases removed from V and 4 bases from J, the gap between germline ends came to 11 bases. CDR3 length equals 14 residues. Germline V gene data show CDR1 as LNHDA and CDR2 as SQIVND (reference sequence). CDR3 nucleotides: TGTGCCAGTAAGGAGAATAATTATAATTCACCCCTCCACTTT. Protein: CASKENNYNSPLHF.

J is TRBJ1-1 and V is TRBV7-8, with D possibly matching TRBD1 (5 bases). The V gene's germline CDR1 is SGHVS and CDR2 FQNEAQ. V shed 5 bases and J shed 11 bases, with 18 bases lying between them. There are 13 residues in the CDR3. CDR3 nucleotide sequence: TGTGCCAGCAGCCTAACTAAAGGGGTGGGGGCTTTCTTT. Translation: CASSLTKGVGAFF.

This rearrangement joins TRBV6-5 to TRBJ1-1; D may be TRBD1 (6 bases). The CDR3 spans 13 residues. The germline gives CDR1 MNHEY, CDR2 SVGAGI. Trimming removed 4 bases at V and 9 bases at J, with 15 bases between. The CDR3 DNA follows: TGTGCCAGCAGTTCCCTCCAGGGGACACAAGCTTTCTTT. It translates to CASSSLQGTQAFF.

This clone showed up just once. The chain has TRBV6-5 and TRBJ1-1; D is perhaps TRBD1 (6 bases). Trimming stripped 4 bases from V and 0 bases from J, with 9 bases between. Germline V CDR1 and CDR2: MNHEY, SVGAGI. The CDR3 is made up of 14 amino acids. The CDR3, as DNA: TGTGCCAGCAGTTCAGACAGGTTGAACACTGAAGCTTTCTTT. It yields the protein CASSSDRLNTEAFF.

The chain carries TRBV5-1 and TRBJ2-5, with D possibly matching TRBD1 (6 bases). Germline V CDR1 and CDR2: SGHRS, YFSETQ. V dropped 4 bases and J dropped 3 bases, with 13 bases sitting between them. The CDR3 is 14 residues long. The CDR3 sequence: CASSGKTGKETQYF. DNA for the CDR3: TGCGCCAGCAGCGGAAAAACAGGGAAAGAGACCCAGTACTTC. Drawing the rest from reference TRBV5-1 and TRBJ2-5, the complete variable domain is KAGVTQTPRYLIKTRGQQVTLSCSPISGHRSVSWYQQTPGQGLQFLFEYFSETQRNKGNFPGRFSGRQFSNSRSEMNVSTLELGDSALYLCASSGKTGKETQYFGPGTRLLVL.

As for this clone: This could be a read error, since a much larger clone is one nucleotide away. V gene TRBV2 combines with J gene TRBJ1-1; D may be TRBD1 (6 bases). The CDR3 runs 14 residues. V lost 5 bases and J lost 9, with 19 bases in between. The V gene's germline CDR1 is SNHLY and CDR2 FYNNEI. CDR3 bases: TGTGCCAGCAGTAATCAGGGGCGGGCTACTAAAGCTTTCTTT. Amino acids: CASSNQGRATKAFF.

Only one count was recorded for this clone. The chain uses TRBV7-2 and TRBJ2-1, with 15 bases that match TRBD2. There are 16 residues in the CDR3. V dropped 5 bases and J dropped 7; count of bases not matched to a gene: 6. Germline V gene sequence: CDR1 SGHTA, CDR2 FQGNSA. CDR3 amino acids: CASSEGLAGGQNEQFF. CDR3 DNA sequence: TGTGCCAGCAGCGAAGGACTAGCGGGGGGGCAAAATGAGCAGTTCTTC. Full variable domain (missing parts from reference TRBV7-2 and TRBJ2-1): GAGVSQSPSNKVTEKGKDVELRCDPISGHTALYWYRQSLGQGLEFLIYFQGNSAPDKSGLPSDRFSAERTGGSVSTLTIQRTQQEDSAVYLCASSEGLAGGQNEQFFGPGTRLTVL.

V is TRBV5-1 and J is TRBJ1-2; 7 nucleotides match TRBD1. CDR1 is SGHRS and CDR2 is YFSETQ in the germline V gene. V shed 4 bases, J shed 8 bases, and the junction held 11 bases outside the gene matches. This CDR3 has 14 residues. The CDR3: CASSPPYRGGGYTF. CDR3 nucleotides: TGCGCCAGCAGCCCACCCTACAGGGGAGGCGGCTACACCTTC.

The chain links TRBV9 to TRBJ2-1, with 10 bases that match TRBD2. V gave up 1 base and J gave up 4 bases; unmatched junction bases: 14. This CDR3 contains 19 residues. Germline CDR1 is SGDLS and CDR2 is YYNGEE. As DNA, the CDR3 is TGTGCCAGCAGCGTAAGGGGGCTAGCGGGGGCCCCGGGGTACAATGAGCAGTTCTTC. Amino acid sequence: CASSVRGLAGAPGYNEQFF.